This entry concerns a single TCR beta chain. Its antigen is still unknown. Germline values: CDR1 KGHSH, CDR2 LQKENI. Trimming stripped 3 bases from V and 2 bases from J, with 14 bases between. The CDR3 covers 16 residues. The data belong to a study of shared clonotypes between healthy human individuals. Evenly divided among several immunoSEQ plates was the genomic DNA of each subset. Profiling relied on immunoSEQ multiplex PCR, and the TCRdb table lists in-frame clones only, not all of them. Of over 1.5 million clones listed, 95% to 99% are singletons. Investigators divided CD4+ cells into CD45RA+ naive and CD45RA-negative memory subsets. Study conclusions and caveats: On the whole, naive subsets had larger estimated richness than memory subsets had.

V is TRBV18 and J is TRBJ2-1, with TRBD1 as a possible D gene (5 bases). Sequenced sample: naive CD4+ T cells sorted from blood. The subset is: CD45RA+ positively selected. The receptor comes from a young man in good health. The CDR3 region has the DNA TGTGCCAGCTCACCCCCCAGGGCAGGGACCTACAATGAGCAGTTCTTC. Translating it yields CASSPPRAGTYNEQFF.